This T cell receptor (beta chain) was obtained from a study of T cell responses to AZD1222 COVID-19 vaccine. Profiled with immunoSEQ multiplex PCR; TCRdb holds only in-frame clones, not every one. The sample records over 100,000 clones, 80% to 90% being singletons. The CDR3 length is 15 residues. Trimming stripped 0 bases from V and 2 bases from J, with 10 bases between. Per germline, CDR1 SGDLS and CDR2 YYNGEE. The sequence came from an adult in good health. The source material was peripheral blood, sampled on day 0 of AZD1222 vaccination. J is TRBJ2-3 and V is TRBV9; D gene unclear. The CDR3 coding sequence is TGTGCCAGCAGCGTAGCTACCGGCTACACAGATACGCAGTATTTT. It translates to CASSVATGYTDTQYF.